This T cell receptor (beta chain) was recovered during a study of technical replicates of blood from several donors. Libraries were prepared by immunoSEQ multiplex PCR; TCRdb keeps only in-frame clonotypes and omits some of them. The sample yields tens of thousands of clones, around 86% seen once. The ends lost 3 bases at V and 4 bases at J; junction bases unmatched: 7. The CDR3 is 15 residues long. CDR1 is SGDLS and CDR2 is YYNGEE in the germline V gene. The sequenced sample was PBMCs. V and J are TRBV9 and TRBJ1-3, with 7 bases matching TRBD1. The clonotype was recovered from a human donor in good health. Some clones in this sample may be carry-over from other donors' samples. The CDR3 is CASSGGGFGGNTIYF. The CDR3 DNA follows: TGTGCCAGCAGCGGAGGGGGCTTTGGGGGAAACACCATATATTTT.